The entry below gives a single T cell receptor (beta chain) sequence along with its context. Its antigen is unknown. This sample stems from a study of CD8 T cells in Susac syndrome. For the study at large: Clinically active disease was present in 5 or 6 of the sequenced Susac syndrome patients. Eight of these patients were in remission. The study, taken as a whole, reports: Susac CD8+ clonal expansion peaked in TEMRA cells and active patients.

RNA, at roughly 0.5 to 1 ug, was reverse transcribed with random hexamers. Each CDR3 protein gets one entry after TCRdb re-called the immunoSEQ multiplex PCR reads with MiXCR. This sample has about 150,000 distinct CDR3 sequences, with just under 95% found just once. The J segment lost 1 base and the V segment lost 3 bases, leaving 9 bases of the junction unmatched. Germline-derived CDR1 and CDR2 are SGDLS and YYNGEE. The CDR3 is 16 amino acids. Sequenced sample: CD8+ T cells from PBMCs. V is TRBV9 and J is TRBJ2-5, with TRBD2 matching 7 bases. This clonotype was obtained from a human donor with Susac syndrome. CDR3: CASSAAGDPAQETQYF. In DNA, the CDR3 is TGTGCCAGCAGCGCCGCGGGGGACCCAGCCCAAGAGACCCAGTACTTC.